These 22 T cell receptor beta chains were all obtained from the same sample, sequenced in a study of blood T cell repertoires in COVID-19 (dated by TCRdb to between 2020 and 2021). The method was the immunoSEQ multiplex PCR assay. TCRdb retrieved this table from immuneACCESS and kept in-frame rearrangements only. Not all clones are present; in checked studies, unresolved V genes account for under half, and no reason is known for the remainder. The sample table lists approximately 27,000 clones, over 80% of them with a count of one. Of the sample, about two thirds is held by the ten largest clones. The sample comprised peripheral blood. The receptors come from a man in his 70s with acute or convalescent COVID-19.

In its sample, this clone was seen a few times. This CDR3 reads CAGRRRGGAARSPLHF. The CDR3 DNA follows: TGTGCCGGAAGACGACGAGGGGGCGCAGCCAGGTCACCCCTCCACTTT. The rearrangement uses TRBV30 and TRBJ1-6, with 7 bases fitting TRBD1. Trimming cost V 8 bases and J 10 bases; bases outside gene matches: 20. Per the germline V gene, CDR1 is GTSNPN and CDR2 is SVGIG (reference sequence). The CDR3 extends over 16 amino acids.

V is TRBV3-1 (or the pseudogene TRBV3-2) and J is TRBJ1-3; 7 bases are shared with TRBD1. Trimming took 3 bases from V and 3 from J; bases not matched to a gene: 5. The CDR3 extends over 15 amino acids. In germline, CDR1 is LGHDT, CDR2 YNNKEL (reference sequence). The CDR3 region has the DNA TGTGCCAGCAGCCAGGGGGACAGCCTTGGAAACACCATATATTTT. Translating it yields CASSQGDSLGNTIYF.

The gene calls are TRBV11-2 and TRBJ1-6; TRBD1 aligns across 7 bases. CDR1 is SGHAT, CDR2 FQNNGV, per germline. This CDR3 contains 14 residues. J was trimmed by 6 bases and V by 5 bases; bases with no gene match: 4. The CDR3 protein is CASSQTGSNSPLHF. CDR3 bases: TGTGCCAGCAGCCAGACAGGGAGTAATTCACCCCTCCACTTT. The complete variable domain, with remaining parts taken from reference TRBV11-2 and TRBJ1-6, reads EAGVAQSPRYKIIEKRQSVAFWCNPISGHATLYWYQQILGQGPKLLIQFQNNGVVDDSQLPKDRFSAERLKGVDSTLKIQPAKLEDSAVYLCASSQTGSNSPLHFGNGTRLTVT.

This clone was seen once. V and J are TRBV11-3 and TRBJ2-7; the D is unclear. Trimming removed 1 base at V and 6 bases at J, with 13 bases between. The CDR3 has 14 amino acids. CDR1 and CDR2 from the germline V gene are SGHNT and YENEEA. This chain's CDR3 is CASSLGGESREQYF. CDR3 nucleotide sequence: TGTGCCAGCAGCTTAGGCGGTGAGTCCCGCGAGCAGTACTTC. The full variable domain, rest sourced from reference TRBV11-3 and TRBJ2-7, is EAGVVQSPRYKIIEKKQPVAFWCNPISGHNTLYWYLQNLGQGPELLIRYENEEAVDDSQLPKDRFSAERLKGVDSTLKIQPAELGDSAVYLCASSLGGESREQYFGPGTRLTVT.

V is TRBV5-4 and J is TRBJ2-5, with D hard to call. The germline V gene has CDR1 SGHNT and CDR2 YYREEE (reference sequence). CDR3 length equals 13 residues. V was pared by 0 bases and J by 2 bases, with 5 bases between. CDR3 coding DNA: TGTGCCAGCAGCTTGGATAGTCAAGAGACCCAGTACTTC. Residues: CASSLDSQETQYF.

This chain links TRBV29-1 with TRBJ2-3; D not resolved. The CDR3 length is 10 residues. V gave up 2 bases and J gave up 10 bases, with 7 bases separating them. Germline V CDR1 and CDR2: SQVTM, ANQGSEA. The CDR3 bases are TGCAGCGTTGAACTGGAGCCGCAGTATTTT. This sequence encodes CSVELEPQYF.

The chain joins TRBV3-1 (or the pseudogene TRBV3-2) to TRBJ2-5; D may be TRBD1 (6 bases). There are 14 residues in the CDR3. Looked up from germline, CDR1 is LGHDT and CDR2 is YNNKEL (reference sequence). The V end was cut by 4 bases, the J end by 1 base, with 10 bases between. The CDR3 DNA follows: TGTGCCAGCAGCCTCGGGACATCCCAAGAGACCCAGTACTTC. Translation: CASSLGTSQETQYF.

The rearrangement links TRBV11-2 to TRBJ2-6, with D possibly being TRBD1 (6 bases). Between the trimmed V and J ends, which lost 5 bases and 0 bases, there was a span of 17 bases. CDR3 length: 18 residues. Germline loops: CDR1 SGHAT, CDR2 FQNNGV. The CDR3 loop reads CASSPQSGQTSGANVLTF. The CDR3 DNA is TGTGCCAGCAGCCCACAGAGTGGACAGACCTCTGGGGCCAACGTCCTGACTTTC.

This clone was picked up a small number of times. V and J are TRBV5-5 and TRBJ2-1; 7 bases are a match to TRBD2. Trimming at V came to 4 bases and at J to 8 bases, leaving 9 bases not matched to a gene. The length of the CDR3 is 14 residues. The germline CDR1 and CDR2 sequences are SGHKS and YYEKEE (reference sequence). CDR3 loop: CASSRLALRDEQFF. The CDR3 coding sequence is TGTGCCAGCAGCCGACTAGCATTAAGGGATGAGCAGTTCTTC.

This clone ranks as medium-sized. V is TRBV7-6 and J is TRBJ2-7; 10 nucleotides line up with TRBD1. CDR3 length: 18 amino acids. Trimming took 4 bases from V and 6 from J; bases not matched to a gene: 18. Germline V lookup: CDR1 SGHVS, CDR2 FNYEAQ. The CDR3 loop is CASSSYRETGTGVREQYF. As DNA, the CDR3 is TGTGCCAGCAGCTCTTACAGGGAAACCGGGACAGGGGTTCGCGAGCAGTACTTC.

The rearrangement joins TRBV7-2 to TRBJ1-1, with D uncertain. The CDR3 is made up of 14 amino acids. V was cut by 2 bases and J by 2 bases, with 9 bases left in between. The germline V gene encodes CDR1 SGHTA and CDR2 FQGNSA. The CDR3 sequence is CASSLRLSNTEAFF. Written as DNA, the CDR3 is TGTGCCAGCAGCTTAAGACTGTCCAACACTGAAGCTTTCTTT.

The rearrangement links TRBV5-1 to TRBJ1-6; no firm D call. CDR3 length equals 14 residues. In germline, CDR1 is SGHRS, CDR2 YFSETQ. V was pared by 0 bases and J by 9 bases, with 10 bases between. This chain's CDR3 is CASSLAGIGSPLHF. The CDR3 nucleotides read TGCGCCAGCAGCTTGGCGGGGATCGGTTCACCCCTCCACTTT.

This sequence joins TRBV10-3 and TRBJ1-2, with 9 bases that match TRBD1. The CDR3 sequence is 17 residues long. Looked up from germline, CDR1 is ENHRY and CDR2 is SYGVKD. V shed 4 bases, J shed 4 bases, and the junction held 13 bases outside the gene matches. CDR3 in amino acids: CAISAEGDRGATYGYTF. The CDR3 DNA reads as TGTGCCATCAGTGCGGAAGGCGACAGGGGGGCTACCTATGGCTACACCTTC.

This chain joins TRBV29-1 and TRBJ2-7; D possibly corresponds to TRBD1 (6 bases). The CDR3 is made up of 13 amino acids. Trimming pared 5 bases from V and 3 bases from J, leaving 14 bases between. Germline CDR1 and CDR2: SQVTM and ANQGSEA. CDR3 residues: CSVKGESGYEQYF. The CDR3, as DNA: TGCAGCGTTAAGGGGGAGTCGGGCTACGAGCAGTACTTC.

This rearrangement joins TRBV11-3 to TRBJ2-1; a weak D match, TRBD2 (6 bases). Germline V CDR1 and CDR2: SGHNT, YENEEA. CDR3 length equals 13 residues. V was trimmed by 4 bases and J by 9 bases, leaving 13 bases between them. In DNA form, the CDR3 reads TGTGCCAGCAGCTCGGAGGGGACCAGTGAGCAGTTCTTC. Its translation: CASSSEGTSEQFF.

This clone was observed once. The chain is built from TRBV5-1 and TRBJ2-3; possible D gene TRBD2, 5 bases. The CDR3 extends over 13 amino acids. Trimming shortened V by 0 bases and J by 4 bases, and 6 bases separated the two germline ends. CDR1 and CDR2 (germline): SGHRS, YFSETQ. CDR3 in amino acids: CASSLGAADTQYF. CDR3 nucleotide sequence: TGCGCCAGCAGCTTGGGAGCGGCAGATACGCAGTATTTT.

V is TRBV20-1 and J is TRBJ2-7, with 7 bases fitting TRBD2. Germline V gene sequence: CDR1 DFQATT, CDR2 SNEGSKA (reference sequence). The J segment lost 5 bases and the V segment lost 3 bases, leaving 10 bases of the junction unmatched. CDR3 length: 14 amino acids. Here the CDR3 DNA reads TGCAGTGCTAGTAGAAGGGAGGGCCACAACGAGCAGTACTTC. It specifies CSASRREGHNEQYF.

This clone was observed a handful of times. The chain employs TRBV6-5 and TRBJ1-5, with 7 bases aligning to TRBD1. Per germline, CDR1 MNHEY and CDR2 SVGAGI. After removal of 5 bases from V and 5 bases from J, the junction contained 6 bases not matched to a gene. The CDR3 runs 14 residues. CDR3 region: CASSPGGQYQPQHF. The CDR3 DNA reads TGTGCCAGCAGTCCTGGGGGACAGTATCAGCCCCAGCATTTT.

The genes are TRBV19 and TRBJ1-4; D uncertain. From germline, CDR1 is LNHDA and CDR2 SQIVND (reference sequence). V was trimmed by 1 base and J by 0 bases, leaving 3 bases between them. The CDR3 runs to 14 residues. The CDR3 loop is CASSIATTNEKLFF. The CDR3 DNA reads TGTGCCAGTAGTATAGCAACAACTAATGAAAAACTGTTTTTT.

V usage is TRBV4-2 and J usage is TRBJ2-1, with 9 bases identical to TRBD2. The CDR3 consists of 18 residues. Germline V gives CDR1 LGHNA, CDR2 YNFKEQ. V dropped 0 bases and J dropped 5; count of bases not matched to a gene: 11. The CDR3 sequence: CASSQDVASGTEDNEQFF. DNA of the CDR3: TGTGCCAGCAGCCAAGATGTCGCTAGCGGGACGGAGGACAATGAGCAGTTCTTC.

The chain combines TRBV5-1 with TRBJ2-1; D is perhaps TRBD2 (5 bases). Trimming cost V 2 bases and J 0 bases, with 6 bases left between them. The germline V gene encodes CDR1 SGHRS and CDR2 YFSETQ. This CDR3 region has 14 residues. The CDR3 spells CASSFGDSYNEQFF. CDR3 coding DNA: TGCGCCAGCAGCTTCGGGGACTCCTACAATGAGCAGTTCTTC.

A few counts support this clone. This chain links TRBV5-4 with TRBJ1-2; 11 positions match TRBD1. After removal of 4 bases from V and 2 bases from J, the junction contained 4 bases not matched to a gene. The germline V gene has CDR1 SGHNT and CDR2 YYREEE (reference sequence). This CDR3 spans 15 amino acids. In DNA, the CDR3 is TGTGCCAGCAGCCCAAGGACAGGGGGCAACTATGGCTACACCTTC. It specifies CASSPRTGGNYGYTF.